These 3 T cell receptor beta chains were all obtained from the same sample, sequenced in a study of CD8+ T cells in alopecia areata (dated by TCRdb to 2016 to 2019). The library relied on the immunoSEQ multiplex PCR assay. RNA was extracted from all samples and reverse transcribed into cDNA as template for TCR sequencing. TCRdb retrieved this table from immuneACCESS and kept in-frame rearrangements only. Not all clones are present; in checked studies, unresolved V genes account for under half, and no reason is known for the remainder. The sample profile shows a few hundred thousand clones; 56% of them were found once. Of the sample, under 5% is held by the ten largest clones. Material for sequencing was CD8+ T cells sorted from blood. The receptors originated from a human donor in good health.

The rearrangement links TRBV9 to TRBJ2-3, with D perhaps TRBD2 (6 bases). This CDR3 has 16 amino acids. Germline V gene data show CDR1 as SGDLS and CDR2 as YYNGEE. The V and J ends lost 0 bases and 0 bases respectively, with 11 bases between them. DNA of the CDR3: TGTGCCAGCAGCGTAGGGGAGGACTCTAGCACAGATACGCAGTATTTT. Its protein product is CASSVGEDSSTDTQYF.

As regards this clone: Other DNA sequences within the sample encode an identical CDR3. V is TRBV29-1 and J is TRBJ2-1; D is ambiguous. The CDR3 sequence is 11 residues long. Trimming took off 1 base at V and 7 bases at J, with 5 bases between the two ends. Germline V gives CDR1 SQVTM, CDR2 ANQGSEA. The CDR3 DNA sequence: TGCAGCGTTGAAGTAGGGAATGAGCAGTTCTTC. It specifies CSVEVGNEQFF.

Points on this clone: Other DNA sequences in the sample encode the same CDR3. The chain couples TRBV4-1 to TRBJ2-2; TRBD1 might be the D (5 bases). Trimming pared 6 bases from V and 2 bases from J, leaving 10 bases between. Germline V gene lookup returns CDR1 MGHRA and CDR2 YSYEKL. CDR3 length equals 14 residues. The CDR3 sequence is CASSLGQNTGELFF. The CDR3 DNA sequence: TGCGCCAGCAGTCTAGGACAAAACACCGGGGAGCTGTTTTTT.